This TCR beta chain stems from a study of CD8 T cells in Susac syndrome. When the RNA was reverse transcribed, random hexamers were used with an input of 0.5 to 1 ug. TCRdb analysed the immunoSEQ multiplex PCR reads with MiXCR anew, one entry per CDR3 protein. This table holds about 210,000 distinct CDR3 sequences, around 93% found once. Germline CDR1 is SEHNR and CDR2 is FQNEAQ (reference sequence). This CDR3 contains 14 residues. The V and J ends lost 1 base and 7 bases respectively, with 14 bases between them. Sequencing was performed on CD4+ T cells from PBMCs. The receptor was isolated from a human donor with multiple sclerosis. This chain links TRBV7-9 with TRBJ2-7; a possible D gene is TRBD2 (6 bases). DNA for the CDR3: TGTGCCAGCAGCTTAGGAGGGACTCTGCCTGAGCAGTACTTC. Its translation: CASSLGGTLPEQYF.